The 16 T cell receptor beta chains reported below all come from one sample, sequenced in a study of blood T cell repertoires in COVID-19. Sequencing used immunoSEQ multiplex PCR; TCRdb keeps in-frame clones, though not all of them. The sample includes about 90,000 clones, over 75% of them seen just once. Sequenced sample: peripheral blood. The receptors derive from a man older than 75 with active or convalescent COVID-19.

The chain is built from TRBV5-6 and TRBJ1-5, with 9 bases lining up with TRBD1. V lost 0 bases, J lost 4 bases, and 2 bases stayed unmatched. The CDR3 has 15 amino acids. Germline loops: CDR1 SGHDT, CDR2 YYEEEE. The CDR3 spells CASSLVGTGNQPQHF. CDR3 nucleotide sequence: TGTGCCAGCAGCTTGGTAGGGACAGGGAATCAGCCCCAGCATTTT.

V is TRBV19 and J is TRBJ2-7; 8 positions match TRBD1. Germline CDR1 and CDR2: LNHDA and SQIVND (reference sequence). With 5 bases clipped from V and 2 bases from J, the junction kept 14 bases outside the gene matches. This CDR3 region has 17 residues. CDR3 coding DNA: TGTGCCAGTAGTCCCTCATACCGGACAGGGCGAACCTACGAGCAGTACTTC. It yields the protein CASSPSYRTGRTYEQYF.

The chain combines TRBV5-5 with TRBJ2-2; TRBD1 matches 9 bases. The CDR3 sequence is 15 residues long. V was clipped by 1 base and J by 7 bases; unmatched bases: 5. CDR1 is SGHKS, CDR2 YYEKEE, per germline (reference sequence). The CDR3 nucleotides read TGTGCCAGCAGCTTGAGGGACAGGGCGGACGGGGAGCTGTTTTTT. Translation: CASSLRDRADGELFF.

CDR3 amino acids: CASSFASGGLKGTDTQYF. CDR3 bases: TGTGCCAGCAGTTTCGCTAGCGGGGGCCTTAAAGGTACAGATACGCAGTATTTT. This chain joins TRBV27 and TRBJ2-3, with 10 bases matching TRBD2. This CDR3 comprises 18 residues. Germline trimming cut 3 bases from V and 3 bases from J; bases unmatched to any gene: 12. Germline loops: CDR1 MNHEY, CDR2 SMNVEV (reference sequence).

The V and J genes are TRBV9 and TRBJ2-2; D possibly corresponds to TRBD1 (6 bases). V lost 0 bases to trimming and J lost 5 bases, with 20 bases between them. Germline V gene sequence: CDR1 SGDLS, CDR2 YYNGEE. This CDR3 spans 18 amino acids. The CDR3 reads CASSVVGARGPATGELFF. DNA for the CDR3: TGTGCCAGCAGCGTAGTGGGGGCCCGGGGCCCGGCTACCGGGGAGCTGTTTTTT.

This clone was observed a handful of times. The chain recombines TRBV28 with TRBJ1-6; D remains ambiguous. Germline lookup yields CDR1 MDHEN and CDR2 SYDVKM. The CDR3 is 13 amino acids. V lost 7 bases, J lost 5 bases, and 9 bases lay in between. CDR3 nucleotides: TGTGCCAGCAAGAGGCACGATAATTCACCCCTCCACTTT. Translated: CASKRHDNSPLHF. The full variable domain, with the rest looked up from reference TRBV28 and TRBJ1-6, is DVKVTQSSRYLVKRTGEKVFLECVQDMDHENMFWYRQDPGLGLRLIYFSYDVKMKEKGDIPEGYSVSREKKERFSLILESASTNQTSMYLCASKRHDNSPLHFGNGTRLTVT.

CDR3 DNA sequence: TGCGCCAGCAGTCCGGCGAGCGGGCCCAATGAGCAGTTCTTC. Translated, it gives CASSPASGPNEQFF. The V call is TRBV10-2, the J call TRBJ2-1, with D possibly being TRBD2 (6 bases). Germline CDR1 reads WSHSY; CDR2 reads SAAADI. Trimming shortened V by 5 bases and J by 6 bases, and 14 bases separated the two germline ends. CDR3 length: 14 residues.

Comments on this clone: The junction departs from the called germline gene at one end, perhaps through a read error. Within the sample, other DNA sequences also encode this same CDR3. V usage is TRBV19 and J usage is TRBJ2-2, with D possibly TRBD1 on 5 matching bases. CDR1 LNHDA and CDR2 SQIVND come from the germline V gene (reference sequence). This CDR3 region has 16 residues. As DNA, the CDR3 is TGTGCCAGTAGTATTCTAGGGGCCGCGAACACTGGGGAGCTGTTTTTT. It is translated as CASSILGAANTGELFF.

The V and J genes are TRBV7-2 and TRBJ2-4; a possible D gene is TRBD1 (6 bases). The germline V gene encodes CDR1 SGHTA and CDR2 FQGNSA. This CDR3 contains 13 residues. V gave up 5 bases and J gave up 5 bases, with 10 bases separating them. In DNA, the CDR3 is TGTGCCAGCAGCCCCCGGACAGAAAACATTCAGTACTTC. Encoded protein: CASSPRTENIQYF.

V and J are TRBV5-6 and TRBJ1-6; tentative D call: TRBD1 (6 bases). V was trimmed by 4 bases and J by 6 bases, leaving 11 bases between them. Looked up from germline, CDR1 is SGHDT and CDR2 is YYEEEE. The CDR3 sequence is 14 residues long. CDR3 sequence: CASSPTGLNSPLHF. DNA of the CDR3: TGTGCCAGCAGCCCGACAGGACTTAATTCACCCCTCCACTTT. Supplemented by reference TRBV5-6 and TRBJ1-6, the full variable domain reads DAGVTQSPTHLIKTRGQQVTLRCSPKSGHDTVSWYQQALGQGPQFIFQYYEEEERQRGNFPDRFSGHQFPNYSSELNVNALLLGDSALYLCASSPTGLNSPLHFGNGTRLTVT.

This chain joins TRBV19 and TRBJ1-2, with D possibly TRBD1 on 5 matching bases. Germline V lookup: CDR1 LNHDA, CDR2 SQIVND (reference sequence). V lost 3 bases, J lost 4 bases, and 15 bases lay in between. The CDR3 is 15 amino acids. CDR3 protein: CASSIRVDSFYGYTF. The CDR3 region has the DNA TGTGCCAGTAGTATTAGGGTCGACAGCTTCTATGGCTACACCTTC.

This chain joins TRBV27 and TRBJ2-2; 13 nucleotides match TRBD2. Per germline, CDR1 MNHEY and CDR2 SMNVEV (reference sequence). The CDR3 extends over 17 amino acids. The V segment lost 7 bases and the J segment 1 base; nucleotides outside the gene matches: 6. CDR3 sequence: CASTLGLAGMNTGELFF. The CDR3, as DNA: TGTGCCAGCACCCTGGGACTAGCGGGGATGAACACCGGGGAGCTGTTTTTT.

The chain recombines TRBV2 with TRBJ2-6, with D tentatively TRBD2 (6 bases). The CDR3 length is 18 residues. Germline-derived CDR1 and CDR2 are SNHLY and FYNNEI. Trimming stripped 5 bases from V and 0 bases from J, with 17 bases between. CDR3 sequence: CASSRRDRPVSGANVLTF. In DNA, the CDR3 is TGTGCCAGCAGTAGGCGGGACCGCCCGGTCTCTGGGGCCAACGTCCTGACTTTC.

CDR3 in DNA: TGTGCCAGCAGGGGACTAGCGGGGGGGAACAATGAGCAGTTCTTC. It specifies CASRGLAGGNNEQFF. The V call is TRBV6-5, the J call TRBJ2-1; 16 bases are shared with TRBD2. The germline V gene encodes CDR1 MNHEY and CDR2 SVGAGI. V gave up 6 bases and J gave up 5 bases; unmatched junction bases: 1. This CDR3 has 15 residues.

The V call is TRBV27, the J call TRBJ1-2; no clear D. The CDR3 runs to 16 residues. Trimming took 0 bases from V and 5 from J, leaving 16 bases between them. The V gene's germline CDR1 is MNHEY and CDR2 SMNVEV (reference sequence). CDR3 region: CASSLSRRTETYGYTF. The CDR3 nucleotides read TGTGCCAGCAGTTTATCTCGGAGGACCGAGACTTATGGCTACACCTTC.

The J gene is TRBJ1-3, the V gene TRBV19; a weak D match, TRBD1 (6 bases). This CDR3 is built from 12 residues. Trimming removed 4 bases at V and 10 bases at J, with 11 bases between. CDR1 and CDR2 (germline): LNHDA, SQIVND (reference sequence). In nucleotides, the CDR3 is TGTGCCAGTAGTAACAGGGAAAGGACCATATATTTT. It specifies CASSNRERTIYF.